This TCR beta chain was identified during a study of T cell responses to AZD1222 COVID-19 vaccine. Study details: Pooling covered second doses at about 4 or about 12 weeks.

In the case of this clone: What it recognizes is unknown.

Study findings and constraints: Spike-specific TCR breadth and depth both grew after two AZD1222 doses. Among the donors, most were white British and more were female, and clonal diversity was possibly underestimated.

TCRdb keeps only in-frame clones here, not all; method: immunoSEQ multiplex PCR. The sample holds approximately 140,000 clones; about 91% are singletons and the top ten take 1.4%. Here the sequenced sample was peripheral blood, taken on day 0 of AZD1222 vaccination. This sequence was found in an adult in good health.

The DNA for the CDR3 is TGTGCCAGCAGTCCAAGCTACAGGGTGGCTTTCTTT. The encoded protein is CASSPSYRVAFF. The V call is TRBV28, the J call TRBJ1-1, with D possibly matching TRBD1 (6 bases). The V and J ends lost 5 bases and 11 bases respectively, with 15 bases between them. The CDR3 runs 12 residues. Germline V gene data show CDR1 as MDHEN and CDR2 as SYDVKM.